Included here is one T cell receptor (beta chain) sequence, with context. Antigen: not known. The data originate from a study of T cell responses to AZD1222 COVID-19 vaccine. Points from the study as a whole: Females made up more of the donors, who were largely white British, and clonal diversity may have come out too low.

TCRdb's table, derived via immunoSEQ multiplex PCR, lists solely in-frame clones and lacks some. The sample records 150,000 to 200,000 clones, around 94% being singletons. Germline lookup yields CDR1 MNHEY and CDR2 SMNVEV (reference sequence). This CDR3 contains 13 residues. Trimming took 5 bases from V and 6 from J, leaving 14 bases between them. Second-dose recipients at about 4 or about 12 weeks were treated as one pooled group. This receptor was taken from an adult who received the AZD1222 COVID-19 vaccine. Here the sequenced sample was peripheral blood, taken 28 days after the second AZD1222 dose. The chain couples TRBV27 to TRBJ2-7; D ambiguous. The CDR3 DNA reads as TGTGCCAGCAGTCCTAATGCGAGGTCCGAGCAGTACTTC. It specifies CASSPNARSEQYF.